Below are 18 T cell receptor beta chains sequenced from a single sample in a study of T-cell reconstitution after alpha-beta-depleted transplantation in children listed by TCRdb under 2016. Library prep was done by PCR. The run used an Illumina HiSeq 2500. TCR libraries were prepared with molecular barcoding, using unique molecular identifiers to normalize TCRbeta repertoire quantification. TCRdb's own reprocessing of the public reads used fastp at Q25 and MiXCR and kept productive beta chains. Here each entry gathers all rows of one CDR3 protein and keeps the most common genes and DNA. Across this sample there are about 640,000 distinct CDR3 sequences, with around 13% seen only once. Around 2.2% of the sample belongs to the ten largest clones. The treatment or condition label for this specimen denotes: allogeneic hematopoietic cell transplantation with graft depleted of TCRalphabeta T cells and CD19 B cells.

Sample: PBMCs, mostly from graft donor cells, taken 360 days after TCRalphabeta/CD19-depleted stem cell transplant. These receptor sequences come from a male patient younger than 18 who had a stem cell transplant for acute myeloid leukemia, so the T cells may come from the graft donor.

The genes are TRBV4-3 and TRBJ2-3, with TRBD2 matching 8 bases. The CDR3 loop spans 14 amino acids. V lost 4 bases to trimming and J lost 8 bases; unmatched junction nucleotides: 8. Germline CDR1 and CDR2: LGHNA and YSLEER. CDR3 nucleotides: TGCGCCAGCAGCCGTAGCGGGGACCTGACTACGCAGTATTTT. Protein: CASSRSGDLTTQYF.

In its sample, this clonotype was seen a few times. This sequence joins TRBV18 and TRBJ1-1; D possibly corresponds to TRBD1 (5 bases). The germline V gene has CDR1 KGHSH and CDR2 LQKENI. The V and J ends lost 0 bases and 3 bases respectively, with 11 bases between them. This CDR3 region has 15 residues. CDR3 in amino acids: CASSPPTAVYTEAFF. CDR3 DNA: TGTGCCAGCTCACCACCGACAGCCGTGTACACTGAAGCTTTCTTT.

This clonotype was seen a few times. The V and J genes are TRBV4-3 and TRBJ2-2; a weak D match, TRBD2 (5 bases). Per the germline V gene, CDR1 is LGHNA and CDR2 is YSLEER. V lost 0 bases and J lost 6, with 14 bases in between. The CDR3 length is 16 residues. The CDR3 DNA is TGCGCCAGCAGCCAAGACCGGACTCCCAGGTCCGGGGAGCTGTTTTTT. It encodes CASSQDRTPRSGELFF.

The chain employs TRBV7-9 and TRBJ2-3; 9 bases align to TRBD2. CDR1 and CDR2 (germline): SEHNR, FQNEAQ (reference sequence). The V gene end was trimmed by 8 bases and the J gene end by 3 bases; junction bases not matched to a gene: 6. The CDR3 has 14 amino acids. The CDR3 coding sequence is TGTGCCAGCGGGCCTAGCGGGAAAACAGATACGCAGTATTTT. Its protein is CASGPSGKTDTQYF.

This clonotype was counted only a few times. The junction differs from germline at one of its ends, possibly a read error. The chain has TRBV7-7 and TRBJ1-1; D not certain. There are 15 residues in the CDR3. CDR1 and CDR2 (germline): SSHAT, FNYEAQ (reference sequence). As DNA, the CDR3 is TGTGCTAGCAGCCCGTACCAAGCCATGAACACTGAAGCTTTCTTT. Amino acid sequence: CASSPYQAMNTEAFF.

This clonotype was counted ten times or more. The CDR3 is CASSYLTGQSYSHEQYF. DNA for the CDR3: TGTGCCAGCAGTTACCTCACGGGACAGTCCTATAGTCACGAGCAGTACTTC. The chain links TRBV6-5 to TRBJ2-7; 7 nucleotides line up with TRBD1. This CDR3 region has 17 residues. V was pared by 2 bases and J by 5 bases, with 15 bases of the junction left unmatched. Germline CDR1 is MNHEY and CDR2 is SVGAGI.

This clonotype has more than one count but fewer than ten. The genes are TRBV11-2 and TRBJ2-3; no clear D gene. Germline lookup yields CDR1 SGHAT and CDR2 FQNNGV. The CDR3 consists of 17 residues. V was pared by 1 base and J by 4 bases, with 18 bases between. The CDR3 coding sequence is TGTGCCAGCAGCTTAGGGGTAGGGTTAGACGCAGCAGATACGCAGTATTTT. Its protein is CASSLGVGLDAADTQYF.

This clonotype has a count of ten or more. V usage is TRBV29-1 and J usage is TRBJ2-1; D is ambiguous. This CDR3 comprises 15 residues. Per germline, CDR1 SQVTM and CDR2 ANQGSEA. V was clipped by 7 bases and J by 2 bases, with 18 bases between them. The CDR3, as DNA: TGCAGCGCCCTAAGGACCCAGTCCCCCTACAATGAGCAGTTCTTC. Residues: CSALRTQSPYNEQFF.

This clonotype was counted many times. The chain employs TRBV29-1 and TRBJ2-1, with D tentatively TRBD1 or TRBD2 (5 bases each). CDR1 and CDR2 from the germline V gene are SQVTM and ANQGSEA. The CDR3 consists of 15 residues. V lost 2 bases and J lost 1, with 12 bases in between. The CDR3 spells CSVELGPASYNEQFF. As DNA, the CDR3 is TGCAGCGTTGAATTGGGACCCGCTTCCTACAATGAGCAGTTCTTC.

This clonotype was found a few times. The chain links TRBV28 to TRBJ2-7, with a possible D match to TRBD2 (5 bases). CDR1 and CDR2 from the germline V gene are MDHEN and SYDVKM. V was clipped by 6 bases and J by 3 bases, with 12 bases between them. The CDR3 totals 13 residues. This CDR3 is CASSLDGNYEQYF. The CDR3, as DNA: TGTGCCAGCAGCCTAGACGGGAACTACGAGCAGTACTTC.

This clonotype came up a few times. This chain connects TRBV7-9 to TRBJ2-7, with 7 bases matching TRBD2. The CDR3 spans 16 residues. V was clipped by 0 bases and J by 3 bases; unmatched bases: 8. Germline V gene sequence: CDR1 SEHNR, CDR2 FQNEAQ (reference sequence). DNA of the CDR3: TGTGCCAGCAGCTTAGCCAGCGGGATGAGCCTCTACGAGCAGTACTTC. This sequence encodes CASSLASGMSLYEQYF.

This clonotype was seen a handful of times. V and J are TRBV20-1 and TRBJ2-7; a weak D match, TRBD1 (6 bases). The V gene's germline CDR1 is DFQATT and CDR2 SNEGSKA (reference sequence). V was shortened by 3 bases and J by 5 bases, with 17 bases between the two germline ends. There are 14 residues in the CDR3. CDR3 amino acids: CSASRIQGPHEQYF. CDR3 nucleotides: TGCAGTGCTAGTCGTATACAGGGTCCCCACGAGCAGTACTTC.

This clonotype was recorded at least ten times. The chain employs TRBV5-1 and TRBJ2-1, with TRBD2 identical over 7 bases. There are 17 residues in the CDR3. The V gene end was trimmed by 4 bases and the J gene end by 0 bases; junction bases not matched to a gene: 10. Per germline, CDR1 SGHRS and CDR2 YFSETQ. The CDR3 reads CASSPKGTGGSYNEQFF. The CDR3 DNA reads TGCGCCAGCAGCCCGAAAGGAACGGGAGGCTCCTACAATGAGCAGTTCTTC.

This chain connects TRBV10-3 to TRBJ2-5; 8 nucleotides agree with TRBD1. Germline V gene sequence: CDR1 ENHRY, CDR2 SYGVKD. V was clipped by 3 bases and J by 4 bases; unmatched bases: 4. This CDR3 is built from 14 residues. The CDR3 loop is CAISDPTGGETQYF. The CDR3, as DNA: TGTGCCATCAGTGACCCAACAGGGGGAGAGACCCAGTACTTC.

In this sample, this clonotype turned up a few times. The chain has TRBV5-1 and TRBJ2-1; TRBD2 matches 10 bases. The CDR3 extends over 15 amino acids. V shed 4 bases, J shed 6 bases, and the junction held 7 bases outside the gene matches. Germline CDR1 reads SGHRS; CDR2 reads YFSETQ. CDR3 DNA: TGCGCCAGCAGCCCTGGACTAGCGGAGGGCAATGAGCAGTTCTTC. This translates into CASSPGLAEGNEQFF.

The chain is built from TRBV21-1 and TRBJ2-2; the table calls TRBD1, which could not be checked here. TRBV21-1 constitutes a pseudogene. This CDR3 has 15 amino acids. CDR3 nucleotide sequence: TGTGCCAGCATCTTGGGGGGCTCAAACACCGGGGAGCTGTTTTTT. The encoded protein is CASILGGSNTGELFF.

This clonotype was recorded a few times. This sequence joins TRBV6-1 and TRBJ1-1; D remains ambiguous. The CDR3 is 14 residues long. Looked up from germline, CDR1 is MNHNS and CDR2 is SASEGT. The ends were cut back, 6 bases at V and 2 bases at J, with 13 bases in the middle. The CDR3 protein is CASSRPADNTEAFF. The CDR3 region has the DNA TGTGCCAGCAGCCGACCGGCAGACAACACTGAAGCTTTCTTT.

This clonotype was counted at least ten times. CDR3 coding DNA: TGCGCCAGCAGCTCCCTAGCGGATAAGCCCTACAATGAGCAGTTCTTC. Its protein is CASSSLADKPYNEQFF. The chain couples TRBV5-1 to TRBJ2-1; 7 bases are a match to TRBD2. The CDR3 has 16 amino acids. Trimming removed 3 bases from V and 2 bases from J; junction bases left unmatched: 8. The V gene's germline CDR1 is SGHRS and CDR2 YFSETQ.